Each of the 22 T cell receptor beta chains below was sequenced from the same sample in a study of cytotoxic CD8 clonotypes in ibrutinib-treated CLL. Sequenced by immunoSEQ multiplex PCR; TCRdb stores in-frame clones only, minus some. The sample holds under 150,000 clones, around 93% seen once. The material sequenced was PBMCs, taken after 12 months of ibrutinib treatment. The receptors stem from a human donor with chronic lymphocytic leukemia.

The CDR3 nucleotides are TGTGCTAGCGGAGACGGCGGGTACGAGCAGTACTTC. Its translation is CASGDGGYEQYF. The chain joins TRBV30 to TRBJ2-5; D is possibly TRBD2 (6 bases). Near its end, the DNA agrees better with TRBJ2-7, so the J call may be wrong. The CDR3 totals 12 residues. Germline values: CDR1 GTSNPN, CDR2 SVGIG (reference sequence).

The chain joins TRBV6-5 to TRBJ2-7; TRBD1 aligns across 7 bases. Germline CDR1 reads MNHEY; CDR2 reads SVGAGI. J was trimmed by 1 base and V by 0 bases; bases with no gene match: 3. The CDR3 consists of 15 residues. This chain's CDR3 is CASSYSSGGSYEQYF. CDR3 sequence (DNA): TGTGCCAGCAGTTACTCGTCAGGGGGTTCCTACGAGCAGTACTTC.

In its sample, this clone was seen once. The chain has TRBV16 and TRBJ2-2, with D perhaps matching TRBD1 (5 bases). The CDR3 has 16 amino acids. The V and J ends lost 0 bases and 0 bases respectively, with 8 bases between them. CDR1 and CDR2 (germline): KGHSY, FQNENV. The CDR3: CASSQSSRANTGELFF. The CDR3, as DNA: TGTGCCAGCAGCCAATCTTCCAGGGCGAACACCGGGGAGCTGTTTTTT.

V and J are TRBV28 and TRBJ2-3; D ambiguous. V was shortened by 8 bases and J by 0 bases, with 18 bases between the two germline ends. The CDR3 spans 16 residues. Germline CDR1 reads MDHEN; CDR2 reads SYDVKM. CDR3: CASFFGQSSSTDTQYF. The CDR3 DNA sequence: TGTGCCAGCTTCTTCGGGCAGTCCTCTAGCACAGATACGCAGTATTTT.

Points on this clone: Other DNA sequences in this sample translate to the same CDR3. The chain joins TRBV9 to TRBJ2-1, with D hard to call. This CDR3 region has 12 residues. Between the trimmed V and J ends, which lost 0 bases and 6 bases, there was a span of 4 bases. Germline loops: CDR1 SGDLS, CDR2 YYNGEE. CDR3 amino acids: CASSVESNEQFF. CDR3 nucleotide sequence: TGTGCCAGCAGCGTAGAGAGCAATGAGCAGTTCTTC.

V is TRBV6-5 and J is TRBJ2-1; 11 nucleotides match TRBD2. Germline V CDR1 and CDR2: MNHEY, SVGAGI. With V trimmed by 6 bases and J by 7 bases, 8 bases remained unmatched. The CDR3 totals 15 residues. In DNA, the CDR3 is TGTGCCAGCAGACCCCTAGCGGGAGGTCGGAATGAGCAGTTCTTC. This sequence encodes CASRPLAGGRNEQFF.

This sequence joins TRBV18 and TRBJ2-7; perhaps TRBD2 as D (7 bases). Per germline, CDR1 KGHSH and CDR2 LQKENI. Trimming removed 5 bases at V and 5 bases at J, with 22 bases between. This CDR3 has 16 residues. For the CDR3, the DNA is TGTGCCAGCTCATCTGGAGGGGGGAGGGCGCCTGACGAGCAGTACTTC. Its translation: CASSSGGGRAPDEQYF. Using reference TRBV18 and TRBJ2-7 for the parts outside the CDR3, the full variable domain is NAGVMQNPRHLVRRRGQEARLRCSPMKGHSHVYWYRQLPEEGLKFMVYLQKENIIDESGMPKERFSAEFPKEGPSILRIQQVVRGDSAAYFCASSSGGGRAPDEQYFGPGTRLTVT.

V gene TRBV6-5 combines with J gene TRBJ2-3; D is ambiguous. The CDR3 covers 14 residues. CDR1 MNHEY and CDR2 SVGAGI come from the germline V gene. V was clipped by 1 base and J by 3 bases, with 8 bases between them. The CDR3 here is CASSYFEQTDTQYF. The CDR3 nucleotides are TGTGCCAGCAGTTACTTTGAACAGACAGATACGCAGTATTTT.

The chain uses TRBV28 and TRBJ2-1, with 10 nucleotides matching TRBD2. Germline V gene data show CDR1 as MDHEN and CDR2 as SYDVKM. The trim removed 5 bases at V and 0 bases at J, leaving 1 base unmatched. The CDR3 sequence is 15 residues long. Here the CDR3 DNA reads TGTGCCAGCAGTCCTAGCGGGAGCTCCTACAATGAGCAGTTCTTC. Its protein product is CASSPSGSSYNEQFF.

The chain carries TRBV7-6 and TRBJ2-3; D unresolved. Germline V gene lookup returns CDR1 SGHVS and CDR2 FNYEAQ. Between the trimmed V and J ends, which lost 1 base and 2 bases, there was a span of 4 bases. This CDR3 spans 13 amino acids. The CDR3 loop reads CASSLGATDTQYF. CDR3 coding DNA: TGTGCCAGCAGCTTAGGGGCCACAGATACGCAGTATTTT.

The rearrangement links TRBV2 to TRBJ2-7; tentatively, D is TRBD2 (6 bases). This CDR3 spans 14 amino acids. Per germline, CDR1 SNHLY and CDR2 FYNNEI. Deletions cut 6 bases from V and 2 bases from J, with 14 bases between. In DNA, the CDR3 is TGTGCCAGCAGGATACGGGACTGGACCTACGAGCAGTACTTC. Translation: CASRIRDWTYEQYF.

V usage is TRBV11-2 and J usage is TRBJ1-5; unclear D gene. The V gene's germline CDR1 is SGHAT and CDR2 FQNNGV. Trimming shortened V by 6 bases and J by 5 bases, and 5 bases separated the two germline ends. The CDR3 loop spans 11 amino acids. The CDR3 sequence: CASRPYQPQHF. The CDR3 DNA is TGTGCCAGCAGGCCTTATCAGCCCCAGCATTTT.

This clone showed up just a few times. The V and J genes are TRBV5-8 and TRBJ2-5, with D perhaps assigned TRBD1 or TRBD2 (6 bases each). Trimming took 7 bases from V and 7 from J, leaving 20 bases between them. Germline V gives CDR1 SGHTS, CDR2 YDEGEE. This CDR3 has 14 amino acids. The CDR3 DNA reads TGTGCCAGCCAGGGGAGGTCCGAAGGCGTGACCCAGTACTTC. It yields the protein CASQGRSEGVTQYF.

In nucleotides, the CDR3 is TGTGCCAGCAGATTTGGACTAGCGGAAGGGAATGAGCAGTTCTTC. Protein product: CASRFGLAEGNEQFF. V usage is TRBV28 and J usage is TRBJ2-1; 10 bases are shared with TRBD2. The CDR3 consists of 15 residues. Germline V lookup: CDR1 MDHEN, CDR2 SYDVKM. The trim removed 6 bases at V and 7 bases at J, leaving 9 bases unmatched.

This rearrangement joins TRBV5-1 to TRBJ2-7; D is possibly TRBD2 (6 bases). Looked up from germline, CDR1 is SGHRS and CDR2 is YFSETQ. The CDR3 consists of 15 residues. Trimming cost V 0 bases and J 2 bases, with 12 bases left between them. CDR3 protein: CASSLGQPGAYEQYF. Written as DNA, the CDR3 is TGCGCCAGCAGCTTGGGGCAGCCGGGGGCCTACGAGCAGTACTTC.

In its sample, this clone was seen once. The CDR3 here is CASSLTGSPNTGELFF. The CDR3 bases are TGTGCCAGCAGCTTAACTGGATCCCCGAACACCGGGGAGCTGTTTTTT. The chain links TRBV7-3 to TRBJ2-2; D uncertain. The V gene's germline CDR1 is SGHTA and CDR2 FQGTGA. This CDR3 is 16 amino acids long. Trimming took off 0 bases at V and 0 bases at J, with 8 bases between the two ends.

The chain carries TRBV5-6 and TRBJ2-7; D might be TRBD1 (5 bases). The V end lost 3 bases, the J end lost 7 bases, and 11 bases lay between the germline ends. The V gene's germline CDR1 is SGHDT and CDR2 YYEEEE. CDR3 size: 12 residues. The CDR3 sequence: CASSSDSAEQYF. For the CDR3, the DNA is TGTGCCAGCAGCTCCGACAGCGCTGAGCAGTACTTC.

This chain joins TRBV7-3 and TRBJ2-1; 7 nucleotides line up with TRBD2. CDR1 SGHTA and CDR2 FQGTGA come from the germline V gene. The junction had 8 bases not matched to a gene; V was cut back by 8 bases and J by 7 bases. This CDR3 has 13 residues. CDR3 bases: TGTGCCAGCGCTAGCGGCAACGAAAATGAGCAGTTCTTC. Protein sequence: CASASGNENEQFF.

This clone appeared a single time. The chain joins TRBV2 to TRBJ1-1; TRBD1 is a possible D gene (5 bases). Trimming took off 5 bases at V and 2 bases at J, with 9 bases between the two ends. The CDR3 consists of 13 residues. The V gene's germline CDR1 is SNHLY and CDR2 FYNNEI. Here the CDR3 DNA reads TGTGCCAGCAGTAGGGGATTCAACACTGAAGCTTTCTTT. This gives the protein CASSRGFNTEAFF. The variable domain in full, completed from reference TRBV2 and TRBJ1-1, reads EPEVTQTPSHQVTQMGQEVILRCVPISNHLYFYWYRQILGQKVEFLVSFYNNEISEKSEIFDDQFSVERPDGSNFTLKIRSTKLEDSAMYFCASSRGFNTEAFFGQGTRLTVV.

The rearrangement joins TRBV11-3 to TRBJ2-1; no firm D call. Trimming took off 4 bases at V and 9 bases at J, with 10 bases between the two ends. This CDR3 has 12 residues. Germline CDR1 reads SGHNT; CDR2 reads YENEEA. CDR3 loop: CASSYFLSEQFF. The CDR3, as DNA: TGTGCCAGCAGCTATTTCTTGAGTGAGCAGTTCTTC.

The chain carries TRBV14 and TRBJ2-2, with D tentatively TRBD2 (5 bases). V dropped 7 bases and J dropped 0 bases, with 15 bases sitting between them. The CDR3 covers 16 residues. Germline V gene lookup returns CDR1 SGHDN and CDR2 FVKESK. The CDR3 sequence: CASTREQRTNTGELFF. In nucleotides, the CDR3 is TGTGCCAGCACACGGGAACAGCGGACGAACACCGGGGAGCTGTTTTTT.

The J gene is TRBJ2-1, the V gene TRBV7-3, with 12 bases that match TRBD2. CDR1 SGHTA and CDR2 FQGTGA come from the germline V gene. V lost 5 bases, J lost 4 bases, and 0 bases stayed unmatched. CDR3 size: 14 residues. CDR3 amino acids: CASSLAGGYNEQFF. In DNA form, the CDR3 reads TGTGCCAGCAGCCTAGCGGGAGGGTACAATGAGCAGTTCTTC.